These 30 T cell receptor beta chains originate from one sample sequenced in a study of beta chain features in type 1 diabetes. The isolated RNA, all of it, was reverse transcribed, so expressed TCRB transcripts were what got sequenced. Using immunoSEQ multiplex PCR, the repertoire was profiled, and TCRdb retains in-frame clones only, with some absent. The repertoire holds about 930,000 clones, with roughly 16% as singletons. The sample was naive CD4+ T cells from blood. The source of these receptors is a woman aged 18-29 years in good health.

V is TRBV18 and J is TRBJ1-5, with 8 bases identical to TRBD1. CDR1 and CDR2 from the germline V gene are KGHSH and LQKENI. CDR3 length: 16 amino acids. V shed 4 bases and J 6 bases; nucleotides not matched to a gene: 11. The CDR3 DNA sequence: TGTGCCAGCTCACTAGGACAGGGTGCGGGAAGTCAGCCCCAGCATTTT. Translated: CASSLGQGAGSQPQHF.

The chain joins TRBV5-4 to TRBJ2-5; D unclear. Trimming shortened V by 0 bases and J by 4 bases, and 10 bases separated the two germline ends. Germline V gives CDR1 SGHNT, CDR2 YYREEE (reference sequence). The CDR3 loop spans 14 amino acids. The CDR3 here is CASSLEVSGETQYF. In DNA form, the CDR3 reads TGTGCCAGCAGCTTGGAGGTCTCGGGAGAGACCCAGTACTTC. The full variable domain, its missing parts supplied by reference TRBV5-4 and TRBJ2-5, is ETGVTQSPTHLIKTRGQQVTLRCSSQSGHNTVSWYQQALGQGPQFIFQYYREEENGRGNFPPRFSGLQFPNYSSELNVNALELDDSALYLCASSLEVSGETQYFGPGTRLLVL.

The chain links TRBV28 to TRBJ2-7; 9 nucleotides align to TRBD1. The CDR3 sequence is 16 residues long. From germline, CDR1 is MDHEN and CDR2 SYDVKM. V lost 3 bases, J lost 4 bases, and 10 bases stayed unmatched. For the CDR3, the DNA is TGTGCCAGCAGTTTTTATTTGGGACAGGGTTCTTACGAGCAGTACTTC. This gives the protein CASSFYLGQGSYEQYF.

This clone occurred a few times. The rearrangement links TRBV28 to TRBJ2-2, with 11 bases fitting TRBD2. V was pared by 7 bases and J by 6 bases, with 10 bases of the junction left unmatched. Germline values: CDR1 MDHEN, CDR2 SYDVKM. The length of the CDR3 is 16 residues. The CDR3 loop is CASTTSGSEAPGELFF. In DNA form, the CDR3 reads TGTGCCAGCACAACTAGCGGGAGCGAGGCCCCCGGGGAGCTGTTTTTT.

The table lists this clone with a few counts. CDR3 protein: CASSDTGDEAFF. The DNA for the CDR3 is TGTGCCAGCAGTGATACGGGGGACGAAGCTTTCTTT. V is TRBV2 and J is TRBJ1-1; D may be TRBD1 (5 bases). From germline, CDR1 is SNHLY and CDR2 FYNNEI. The germline V and J ends were trimmed by 3 bases and 8 bases, with 10 bases remaining between them. The CDR3 contains 12 residues.

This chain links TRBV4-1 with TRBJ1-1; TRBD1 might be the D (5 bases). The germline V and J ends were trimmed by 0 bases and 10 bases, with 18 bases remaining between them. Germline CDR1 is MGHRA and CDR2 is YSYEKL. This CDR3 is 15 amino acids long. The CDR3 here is CASSQEGGGARRAFF. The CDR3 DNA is TGCGCCAGCAGCCAAGAAGGTGGCGGGGCGCGCAGAGCTTTCTTT.

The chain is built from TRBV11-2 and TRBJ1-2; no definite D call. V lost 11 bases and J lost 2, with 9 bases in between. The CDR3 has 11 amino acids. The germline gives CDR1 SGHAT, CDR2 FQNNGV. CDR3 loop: CAEEENYGYTF. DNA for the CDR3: TGTGCCGAGGAGGAAAACTATGGCTACACCTTC.

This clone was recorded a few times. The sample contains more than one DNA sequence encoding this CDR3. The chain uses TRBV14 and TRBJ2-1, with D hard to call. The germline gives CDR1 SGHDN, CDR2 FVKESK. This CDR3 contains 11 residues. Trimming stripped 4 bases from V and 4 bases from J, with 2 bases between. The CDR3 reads CASSRYNEQFF. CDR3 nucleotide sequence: TGTGCCAGCAGCCGTTACAATGAGCAGTTCTTC.

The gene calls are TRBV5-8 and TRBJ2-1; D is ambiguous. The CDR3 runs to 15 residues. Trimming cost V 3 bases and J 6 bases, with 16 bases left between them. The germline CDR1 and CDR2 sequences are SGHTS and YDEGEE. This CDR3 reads CASSYPRRFFNEQFF. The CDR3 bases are TGTGCCAGCAGCTACCCACGGCGGTTCTTCAATGAGCAGTTCTTC. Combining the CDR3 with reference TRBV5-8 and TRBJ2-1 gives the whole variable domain EAGVTQSPTHLIKTRGQQATLRCSPISGHTSVYWYQQALGLGLQFLLWYDEGEERNRGNFPPRFSGRQFPNYSSELNVNALELEDSALYLCASSYPRRFFNEQFFGPGTRLTVL.

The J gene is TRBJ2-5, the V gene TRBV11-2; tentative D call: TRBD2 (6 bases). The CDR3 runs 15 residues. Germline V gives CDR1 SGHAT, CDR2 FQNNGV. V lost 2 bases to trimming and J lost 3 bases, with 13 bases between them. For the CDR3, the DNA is TGTGCCAGCAGCTTAACTCTAGCGCGCAAAGAGACCCAGTACTTC. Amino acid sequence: CASSLTLARKETQYF.

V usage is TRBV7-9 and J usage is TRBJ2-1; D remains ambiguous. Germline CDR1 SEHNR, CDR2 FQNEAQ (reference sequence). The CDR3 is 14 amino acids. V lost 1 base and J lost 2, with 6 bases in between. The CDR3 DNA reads TGTGCCAGCAGCTTAGGGAGCCCCTACAATGAGCAGTTCTTC. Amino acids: CASSLGSPYNEQFF.

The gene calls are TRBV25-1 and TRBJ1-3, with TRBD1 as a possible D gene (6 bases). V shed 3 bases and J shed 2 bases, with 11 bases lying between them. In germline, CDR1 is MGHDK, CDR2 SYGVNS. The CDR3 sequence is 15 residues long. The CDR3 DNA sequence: TGTGCCAGCAGTGACACACAGGGTGCTGGAAACACCATATATTTT. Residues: CASSDTQGAGNTIYF.

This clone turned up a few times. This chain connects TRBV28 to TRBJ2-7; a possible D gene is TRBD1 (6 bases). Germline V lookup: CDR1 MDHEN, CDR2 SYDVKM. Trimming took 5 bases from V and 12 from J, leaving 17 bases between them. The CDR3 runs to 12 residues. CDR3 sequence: CASSQIQGRWYF. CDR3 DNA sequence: TGTGCCAGCAGTCAGATACAGGGCAGGTGGTACTTC. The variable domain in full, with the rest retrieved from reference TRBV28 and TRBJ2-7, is DVKVTQSSRYLVKRTGEKVFLECVQDMDHENMFWYRQDPGLGLRLIYFSYDVKMKEKGDIPEGYSVSREKKERFSLILESASTNQTSMYLCASSQIQGRWYFGPGTRLTVT.

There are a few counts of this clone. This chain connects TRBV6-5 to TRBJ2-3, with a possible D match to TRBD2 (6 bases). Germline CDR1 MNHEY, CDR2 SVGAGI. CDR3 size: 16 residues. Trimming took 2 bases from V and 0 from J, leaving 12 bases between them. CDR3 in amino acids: CASSYRSGASTDTQYF. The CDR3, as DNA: TGTGCCAGCAGTTACCGTAGCGGTGCTAGCACAGATACGCAGTATTTT.

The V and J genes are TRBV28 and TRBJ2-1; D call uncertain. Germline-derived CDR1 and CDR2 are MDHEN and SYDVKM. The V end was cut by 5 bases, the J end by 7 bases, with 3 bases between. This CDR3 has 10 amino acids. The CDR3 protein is CASSKNEQFF. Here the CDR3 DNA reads TGTGCCAGCAGTAAAAATGAGCAGTTCTTC.

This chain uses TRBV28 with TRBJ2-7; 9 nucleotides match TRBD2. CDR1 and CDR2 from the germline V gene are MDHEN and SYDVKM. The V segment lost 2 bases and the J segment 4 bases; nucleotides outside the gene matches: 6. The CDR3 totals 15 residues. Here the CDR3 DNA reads TGTGCCAGCAGTTTAGGGTCTAGCGGGGAATACGAGCAGTACTTC. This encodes CASSLGSSGEYEQYF.

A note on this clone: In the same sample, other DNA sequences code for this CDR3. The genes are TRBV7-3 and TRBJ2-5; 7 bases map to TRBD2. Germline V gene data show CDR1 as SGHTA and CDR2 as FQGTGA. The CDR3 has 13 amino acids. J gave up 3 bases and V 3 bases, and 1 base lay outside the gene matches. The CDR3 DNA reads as TGTGCCAGCAGCTTGCTAGCGGAAGAGACCCAGTACTTC. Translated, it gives CASSLLAEETQYF. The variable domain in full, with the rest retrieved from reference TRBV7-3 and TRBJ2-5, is GAGVSQTPSNKVTEKGKYVELRCDPISGHTALYWYRQSLGQGPEFLIYFQGTGAADDSGLPNDRFFAVRPEGSVSTLKIQRTERGDSAVYLCASSLLAEETQYFGPGTRLLVL.

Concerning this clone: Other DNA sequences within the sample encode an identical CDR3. The CDR3 here is CASSVGDEQFF. The CDR3 nucleotides are TGTGCCAGCAGCGTAGGGGATGAGCAGTTCTTC. The chain uses TRBV9 and TRBJ2-1; D is ambiguous. Germline loops: CDR1 SGDLS, CDR2 YYNGEE. V lost 0 bases and J lost 8, with 3 bases in between. The CDR3 consists of 11 residues.

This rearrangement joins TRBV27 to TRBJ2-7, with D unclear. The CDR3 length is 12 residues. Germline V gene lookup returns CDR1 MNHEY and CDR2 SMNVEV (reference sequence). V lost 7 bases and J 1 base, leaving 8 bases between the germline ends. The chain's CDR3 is CASMDRSYEQYF. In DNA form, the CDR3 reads TGTGCCAGCATGGACCGATCCTACGAGCAGTACTTC.

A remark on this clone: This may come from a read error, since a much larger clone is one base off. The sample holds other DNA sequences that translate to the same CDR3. The CDR3 nucleotides are TGTGCAAGCAGGGGGCCTGGGGCCAACGTCCTGACTTTC. Protein product: CASRGPGANVLTF. This chain uses TRBV28 with TRBJ2-6, with 8 bases lining up with TRBD1. This CDR3 has 13 amino acids. Germline V gene lookup returns CDR1 MDHEN and CDR2 SYDVKM.

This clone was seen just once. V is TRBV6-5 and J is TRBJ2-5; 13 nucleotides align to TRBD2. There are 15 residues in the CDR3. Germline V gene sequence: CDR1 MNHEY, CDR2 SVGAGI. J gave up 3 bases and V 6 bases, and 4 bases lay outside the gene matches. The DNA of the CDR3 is TGTGCCAGCAGGAGCGGACTAGCGGGAGAAGAGACCCAGTACTTC. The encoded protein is CASRSGLAGEETQYF.

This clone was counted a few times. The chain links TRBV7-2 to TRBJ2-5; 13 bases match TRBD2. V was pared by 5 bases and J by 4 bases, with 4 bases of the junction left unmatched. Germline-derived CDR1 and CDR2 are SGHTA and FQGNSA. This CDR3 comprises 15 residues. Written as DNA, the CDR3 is TGTGCCAGCAGCCCGAGGACTAGCGGGGGAGAGACCCAGTACTTC. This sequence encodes CASSPRTSGGETQYF.

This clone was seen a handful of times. The DNA of the CDR3 is TGTGCCAGCAGCTTGGGGTTGGGGCAGCCCCAGCATTTT. As protein: CASSLGLGQPQHF. The rearrangement joins TRBV5-5 to TRBJ1-5, with D unresolved. This CDR3 spans 13 amino acids. Germline CDR1 SGHKS, CDR2 YYEKEE (reference sequence). V was trimmed by 0 bases and J by 7 bases, leaving 8 bases between them.

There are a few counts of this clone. CDR3 sequence reads: CASSASGTGPYEQYF. CDR3 DNA sequence: TGTGCCAGCAGCGCCTCCGGGACAGGTCCCTACGAGCAGTACTTC. This sequence joins TRBV7-2 and TRBJ2-7; the match to TRBD1 covers 8 bases. J lost 2 bases, V lost 5 bases, and 8 bases had no gene match. Germline V lookup: CDR1 SGHTA, CDR2 FQGNSA. The CDR3 totals 15 residues.

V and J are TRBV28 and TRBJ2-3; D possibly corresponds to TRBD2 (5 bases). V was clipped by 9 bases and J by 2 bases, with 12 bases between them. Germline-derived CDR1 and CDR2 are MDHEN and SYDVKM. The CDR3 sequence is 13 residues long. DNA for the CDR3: TGTGCCAGTCAAAAGCGGTTCACAGATACGCAGTATTTT. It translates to CASQKRFTDTQYF.

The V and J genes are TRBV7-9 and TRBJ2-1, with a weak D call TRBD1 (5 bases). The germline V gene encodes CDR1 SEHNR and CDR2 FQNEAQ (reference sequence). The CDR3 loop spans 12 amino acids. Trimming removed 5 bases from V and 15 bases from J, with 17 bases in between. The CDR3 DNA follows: TGTGCCAGCAGCCCCCTTGGCAGGGTGAGGTTCTTC. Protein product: CASSPLGRVRFF.

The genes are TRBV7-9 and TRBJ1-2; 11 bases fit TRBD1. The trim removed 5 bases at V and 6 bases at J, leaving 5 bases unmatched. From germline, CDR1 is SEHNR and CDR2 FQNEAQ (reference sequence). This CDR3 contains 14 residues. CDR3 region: CASSHRDRGDGYTF. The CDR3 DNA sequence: TGTGCCAGCAGCCACCGGGACAGGGGGGATGGCTACACCTTC.

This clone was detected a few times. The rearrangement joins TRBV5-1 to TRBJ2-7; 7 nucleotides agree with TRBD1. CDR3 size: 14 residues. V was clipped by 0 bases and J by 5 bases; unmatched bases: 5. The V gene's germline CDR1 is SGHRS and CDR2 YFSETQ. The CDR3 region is CASSLGQGTNEQYF. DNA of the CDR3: TGCGCCAGCAGCTTGGGACAGGGTACGAACGAGCAGTACTTC. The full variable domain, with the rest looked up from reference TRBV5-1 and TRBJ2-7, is KAGVTQTPRYLIKTRGQQVTLSCSPISGHRSVSWYQQTPGQGLQFLFEYFSETQRNKGNFPGRFSGRQFSNSRSEMNVSTLELGDSALYLCASSLGQGTNEQYFGPGTRLTVT.

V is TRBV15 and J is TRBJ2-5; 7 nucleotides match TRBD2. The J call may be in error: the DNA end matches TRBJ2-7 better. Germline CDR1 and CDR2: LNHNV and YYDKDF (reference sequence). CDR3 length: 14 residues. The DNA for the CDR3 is TGTGCCACCAGCACGCGGGGAGGGTCCTACGAGCAGTACTTC. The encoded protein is CATSTRGGSYEQYF.

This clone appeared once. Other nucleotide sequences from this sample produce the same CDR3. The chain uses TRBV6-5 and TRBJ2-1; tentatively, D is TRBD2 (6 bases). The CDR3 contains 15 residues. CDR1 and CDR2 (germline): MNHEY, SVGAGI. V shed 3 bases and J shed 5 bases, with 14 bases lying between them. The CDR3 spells CASSYIGGKDNEQFF. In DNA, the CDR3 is TGTGCCAGCAGTTATATTGGAGGGAAGGACAATGAGCAGTTCTTC.